Each of the 31 T cell receptor beta chains below was sequenced from the same sample in a study of identical twins. MiXCR, run by TCRdb on the 5' RACE reads, gives a single entry per CDR3 protein. The sample lists under 300,000 distinct CDR3 sequences, about 12% occurring once. The same sample was also studied in work on yellow fever vaccine responses in identical twins.

Sequencing was carried out using memory (CD45RO+) T cells sorted from blood. All receptors come from a young woman in good health.

The rearrangement uses TRBV19 and TRBJ2-2, with D hard to call. Trimming took off 7 bases at V and 6 bases at J, with 9 bases between the two ends. Germline V gene sequence: CDR1 LNHDA, CDR2 SQIVND (reference sequence). This CDR3 is 12 amino acids long. The DNA of the CDR3 is TGTGCCAGTAAAGTTGAACCCGGGGAGCTGTTTTTT. Translation gives CASKVEPGELFF. Filled out from reference TRBV19 and TRBJ2-2, the complete variable domain reads DGGITQSPKYLFRKEGQNVTLSCEQNLNHDAMYWYRQDPGQGLRLIYYSQIVNDFQKGDIAEGYSVSREKKESFPLTVTSAQKNPTAFYLCASKVEPGELFFGEGSRLTVL.

V and J are TRBV6-1 and TRBJ2-7; unclear D gene. The germline V gene encodes CDR1 MNHNS and CDR2 SASEGT. V shed 6 bases and J shed 4 bases, with 10 bases lying between them. This CDR3 spans 12 amino acids. The CDR3 nucleotides read TGTGCCAGCAGGCCCCGGGCTTACGAGCAGTACTTC. Amino acids: CASRPRAYEQYF.

There are many counts of this clonotype. The V call is TRBV28, the J call TRBJ2-7; 7 bases line up with TRBD1. CDR1 and CDR2 from the germline V gene are MDHEN and SYDVKM. The CDR3 length is 13 residues. Trimming removed 5 bases from V and 2 bases from J; junction bases left unmatched: 3. The CDR3 sequence: CASSVGTAYEQYF. The CDR3 bases are TGTGCCAGCAGTGTCGGGACAGCCTACGAGCAGTACTTC.

The rearrangement joins TRBV7-9 to TRBJ2-7; no clear D gene. The CDR3 runs to 12 residues. Germline CDR1 is SEHNR and CDR2 is FQNEAQ (reference sequence). Trimming removed 3 bases at V and 5 bases at J, with 8 bases between. The CDR3 is CASSFVLDEQYF. The CDR3 DNA reads as TGTGCCAGCAGCTTTGTTTTAGACGAGCAGTACTTC.

This clonotype showed up many times. Written as DNA, the CDR3 is TGTGCCAGCAGCTTAGTACCAGACTATGGCTACACCTTC. Translation: CASSLVPDYGYTF. The J gene is TRBJ1-2, the V gene TRBV7-9; no reliable D call. This CDR3 has 13 amino acids. Germline values: CDR1 SEHNR, CDR2 FQNEAQ (reference sequence). Between the trimmed V and J ends, which lost 1 base and 3 bases, there was a span of 6 bases. Based on the CDR3 plus reference TRBV7-9 and TRBJ1-2, the full variable domain is DTGVSQNPRHKITKRGQNVTFRCDPISEHNRLYWYRQTLGQGPEFLTYFQNEAQLEKSRLLSDRFSAERPKGSFSTLEIQRTEQGDSAMYLCASSLVPDYGYTFGSGTRLTVV.

The chain is built from TRBV6-2 or TRBV6-3 and TRBJ1-1, with D unclear. There are 16 residues in the CDR3. Germline V CDR1 and CDR2: MNHEY, SVGEGT. V was shortened by 2 bases and J by 0 bases, with 13 bases between the two germline ends. Here the CDR3 reads CASSYTPRQLNTEAFF. CDR3 bases: TGTGCCAGCAGTTACACCCCTCGGCAGTTGAACACTGAAGCTTTCTTT.

There are many counts of this clonotype. The J gene is TRBJ1-2, the V gene TRBV6-2 or TRBV6-3; the D gene is possibly TRBD1 (6 bases). Germline loops: CDR1 MNHEY, CDR2 SVGEGT. The V gene lost 7 bases and the J gene lost 11 bases, with 20 bases spanning the gap. This CDR3 is built from 13 residues. As DNA, the CDR3 is TGTGCCAGCAACGCCGGGACATCACCCGTGTACACCTTC. Translated, it gives CASNAGTSPVYTF.

This clonotype has more than one count but fewer than ten. The J gene is TRBJ2-2, the V gene TRBV29-1; TRBD1 matches 7 bases. Trimming at V came to 7 bases and at J to 2 bases, leaving 4 bases not matched to a gene. The CDR3 totals 13 residues. Germline V gene lookup returns CDR1 SQVTM and CDR2 ANQGSEA. The CDR3 protein is CSDRDRNTGELFF. The CDR3, as DNA: TGCAGCGACCGGGACAGAAACACCGGGGAGCTGTTTTTT.

This clonotype was seen a few times. V is TRBV10-3 and J is TRBJ2-2; weak D call: TRBD1 (5 bases). Trimming removed 4 bases at V and 1 base at J, with 10 bases between. The V gene's germline CDR1 is ENHRY and CDR2 SYGVKD. The CDR3 totals 15 residues. The CDR3 loop is CAISVGARNTGELFF. In DNA form, the CDR3 reads TGTGCCATCAGTGTTGGGGCACGGAACACCGGGGAGCTGTTTTTT.

This clonotype was counted many times. The genes are TRBV20-1 and TRBJ2-2; 11 nucleotides align to TRBD1. CDR3 size: 15 residues. The germline V gene has CDR1 DFQATT and CDR2 SNEGSKA (reference sequence). J lost 3 bases, V lost 4 bases, and 4 bases had no gene match. The CDR3 region is CSAKPGQGDTGELFF. CDR3 DNA: TGCAGTGCTAAGCCGGGACAGGGGGACACCGGGGAGCTGTTTTTT.

In this sample, this clonotype turned up a few times. The rearrangement uses TRBV7-6 and TRBJ2-7; 9 nucleotides align to TRBD2. The germline V gene encodes CDR1 SGHVS and CDR2 FNYEAQ. The junction had 5 bases not matched to a gene; V was cut back by 4 bases and J by 4 bases. The CDR3 has 14 residues. The CDR3: CASSSGTSWYEQYF. CDR3 nucleotide sequence: TGTGCCAGCAGCTCAGGGACTAGCTGGTACGAGCAGTACTTC.

This clonotype has more than one count but fewer than ten. This sequence joins TRBV4-2 and TRBJ2-1; 13 bases align to TRBD2. Trimming removed 0 bases from V and 4 bases from J; junction bases left unmatched: 3. CDR1 is LGHNA, CDR2 YNFKEQ, per germline. The CDR3 spans 17 residues. This CDR3 reads CASSQELAGGRYNEQFF. CDR3 in DNA: TGTGCCAGCAGCCAAGAACTAGCGGGGGGGCGATACAATGAGCAGTTCTTC.

This clonotype was seen ten or more times. This chain joins TRBV12-3 or TRBV12-4 and TRBJ1-1, with D hard to call. The CDR3 is made up of 13 amino acids. Trimming took 2 bases from V and 3 from J, leaving 7 bases between them. For the CDR3, the DNA is TGTGCCAGCAGTTTAAAGGGTTACACTGAAGCTTTCTTT. Translating gives CASSLKGYTEAFF.

This clonotype has a count of ten or more. CDR3 loop: CSARRTGGTETQYF. The CDR3 DNA reads as TGCAGTGCTAGAAGAACGGGCGGAACAGAGACCCAGTACTTC. V and J are TRBV20-1 and TRBJ2-5; D is undetermined. CDR3 size: 14 residues. V was shortened by 2 bases and J by 4 bases, with 14 bases between the two germline ends. In germline, CDR1 is DFQATT, CDR2 SNEGSKA (reference sequence).

This clonotype was detected ten times or more. V usage is TRBV5-1 and J usage is TRBJ2-7; tentatively, D is TRBD1 (7 bases). The V gene lost 4 bases and the J gene lost 5 bases, with 16 bases spanning the gap. This CDR3 is 14 amino acids long. The germline CDR1 and CDR2 sequences are SGHRS and YFSETQ. The CDR3 is CASSPQGGSNEQYF. The DNA for the CDR3 is TGCGCCAGCAGCCCCCAGGGGGGCTCTAACGAGCAGTACTTC.

V and J are TRBV7-2 and TRBJ2-5; D perhaps matches TRBD2 (6 bases). The length of the CDR3 is 16 residues. Germline CDR1 and CDR2: SGHTA and FQGNSA. V shed 0 bases and J shed 5 bases, with 16 bases lying between them. The CDR3 spells CASSLALGKGGETQYF. As DNA, the CDR3 is TGTGCCAGCAGCTTAGCTCTCGGGAAAGGAGGGGAGACCCAGTACTTC.

This clonotype has a handful of counts. The chain employs TRBV12-3 or TRBV12-4 and TRBJ1-2; D remains unclear. The V and J ends lost 3 bases and 7 bases respectively, with 12 bases between them. The CDR3 has 13 residues. CDR3 sequence reads: CASSLRGYGGYTF. The CDR3 region has the DNA TGTGCCAGCAGTTTGCGGGGTTACGGTGGCTACACCTTC.

In this sample, this clonotype turned up many times. The chain has TRBV7-2 and TRBJ2-6; D is possibly TRBD1 (5 bases). V lost 5 bases and J lost 9, with 14 bases in between. The CDR3 runs to 14 residues. Germline V gene data show CDR1 as SGHTA and CDR2 as FQGNSA. Here the CDR3 DNA reads TGTGCCAGCAGCGATGGACAACGAAGCAACGTCCTGACTTTC. Amino acid sequence: CASSDGQRSNVLTF.

This clonotype occurred a few times. V usage is TRBV5-6 and J usage is TRBJ1-1, with D possibly matching TRBD1 (6 bases). CDR1 is SGHDT, CDR2 YYEEEE, per germline. The CDR3 has 15 residues. Trimming pared 4 bases from V and 0 bases from J, leaving 13 bases between. This CDR3 is CASSLGTLMNTEAFF. CDR3 DNA sequence: TGTGCCAGCAGCCTCGGGACACTTATGAACACTGAAGCTTTCTTT.

This clonotype has only a few counts. The chain is built from TRBV4-2 and TRBJ2-3; no reliable D call. From germline, CDR1 is LGHNA and CDR2 YNFKEQ. Deletions cut 0 bases from V and 6 bases from J, with 7 bases between. This CDR3 region has 13 residues. CDR3 residues: CASSQEFTDTQYF. DNA of the CDR3: TGTGCCAGCAGCCAAGAGTTTACGGATACGCAGTATTTT.

V gene TRBV5-1 combines with J gene TRBJ1-5, with 10 bases that match TRBD1. The CDR3 consists of 17 residues. The V segment lost 0 bases and the J segment 9 bases; nucleotides outside the gene matches: 12. Germline V gene data show CDR1 as SGHRS and CDR2 as YFSETQ. The CDR3 reads CASSLAPTGQGSGPQHF. DNA of the CDR3: TGCGCCAGCAGCTTGGCTCCCACGGGACAGGGGTCAGGGCCCCAGCATTTT.

The chain links TRBV28 to TRBJ2-3; 11 nucleotides line up with TRBD2. Germline CDR1 is MDHEN and CDR2 is SYDVKM. Losses at the gene ends were 5 bases for V and 5 bases for J; bases not matched to a gene: 6. The CDR3 covers 15 residues. CDR3 coding DNA: TGTGCCAGCAGTGTCCTAGCGGGAGGTGTAGATACGCAGTATTTT. This codes for CASSVLAGGVDTQYF. The full variable domain, in which reference TRBV28 and TRBJ2-3 provide the parts outside the CDR3, is DVKVTQSSRYLVKRTGEKVFLECVQDMDHENMFWYRQDPGLGLRLIYFSYDVKMKEKGDIPEGYSVSREKKERFSLILESASTNQTSMYLCASSVLAGGVDTQYFGPGTRLTVL.

The rearrangement uses TRBV18 and TRBJ2-7; unclear D gene. CDR3 length equals 10 residues. Germline CDR1 KGHSH, CDR2 LQKENI. V lost 3 bases to trimming and J lost 5 bases, with 2 bases between them. The CDR3 loop reads CASSPNEQYF. The CDR3 bases are TGTGCCAGCTCACCGAACGAGCAGTACTTC.

In this sample, this clonotype turned up a few times. The CDR3 is CSVGTGVNTEAFF. CDR3 DNA sequence: TGCAGCGTCGGGACAGGAGTGAACACTGAAGCTTTCTTT. V is TRBV29-1 and J is TRBJ1-1; TRBD1 agrees at 8 bases. V shed 6 bases and J 0 bases; nucleotides not matched to a gene: 3. Germline V gene data show CDR1 as SQVTM and CDR2 as ANQGSEA. The CDR3 covers 13 residues.

The rearrangement joins TRBV29-1 to TRBJ2-1; D uncertain. This CDR3 has 11 residues. The germline gives CDR1 SQVTM, CDR2 ANQGSEA. The germline V and J ends were trimmed by 1 base and 6 bases, with 4 bases remaining between them. The CDR3 sequence is CSVEGGNEQFF. The CDR3 region has the DNA TGCAGCGTTGAAGGGGGCAATGAGCAGTTCTTC.

This clonotype has just a few counts. The V call is TRBV3-1, the J call TRBJ2-1; D may be TRBD2 (6 bases). The CDR3 contains 14 residues. Trimming shortened V by 6 bases and J by 7 bases, and 16 bases separated the two germline ends. Germline CDR1 reads LGHDT; CDR2 reads YNNKEL (reference sequence). CDR3 nucleotides: TGTGCCAGCAGTCGTAGCGGCCTAGGGAATGAGCAGTTCTTC. Amino acids: CASSRSGLGNEQFF.

This clonotype turned up a few times. This chain uses TRBV12-3 or TRBV12-4 with TRBJ2-6, with 10 bases identical to TRBD2. Losses at the gene ends were 7 bases for V and 0 bases for J; bases not matched to a gene: 6. This CDR3 has 17 residues. This CDR3 is CASNPAGGLSGANVLTF. In DNA, the CDR3 is TGTGCCAGCAACCCAGCGGGAGGGCTCTCTGGGGCCAACGTCCTGACTTTC.

The V and J genes are TRBV6-2 or TRBV6-3 and TRBJ2-4; 10 nucleotides align to TRBD2. CDR1 and CDR2 from the germline V gene are MNHEY and SVGEGT. Germline trimming cut 6 bases from V and 7 bases from J; bases unmatched to any gene: 9. This CDR3 comprises 15 residues. CDR3 nucleotide sequence: TGTGCCAGCAGGACCCCTAGCGGGAGTTGGAACATTCAGTACTTC. Its protein is CASRTPSGSWNIQYF.

This clonotype was detected ten times or more. V and J are TRBV10-3 and TRBJ2-3; maybe TRBD2 (5 bases). The CDR3 totals 15 residues. The germline V gene encodes CDR1 ENHRY and CDR2 SYGVKD. V gave up 0 bases and J gave up 8 bases, with 15 bases separating them. CDR3 nucleotides: TGTGCCATCAGTGAGTCGGTCGGTTCTAGCTCTACGCAGTATTTT. The encoded protein is CAISESVGSSSTQYF.

This clonotype has only a few counts. The rearrangement joins TRBV5-1 to TRBJ2-1; TRBD1 is a possible D gene (6 bases). Germline V gene lookup returns CDR1 SGHRS and CDR2 YFSETQ. This CDR3 contains 15 residues. V was cut by 0 bases and J by 4 bases, with 11 bases left in between. The chain's CDR3 is CASSLAGDTYNEQFF. The CDR3, as DNA: TGCGCCAGCAGCTTGGCAGGGGACACATACAATGAGCAGTTCTTC.

V usage is TRBV20-1 and J usage is TRBJ2-3; 7 positions match TRBD2. With V trimmed by 0 bases and J by 0 bases, 15 bases remained unmatched. The CDR3 length is 19 residues. CDR1 and CDR2 from the germline V gene are DFQATT and SNEGSKA (reference sequence). The CDR3 DNA follows: TGCAGTGCTAGAGATTTCGCGCCTCGGCGGGAGTCTAGCACAGATACGCAGTATTTT. The encoded protein is CSARDFAPRRESSTDTQYF.